The present T cell receptor (beta chain) was sequenced within a study of blood T cell repertoires in COVID-19. Study background: Samples came from the United States, Italy and Spain, spanning acute and convalescent COVID-19.

Original analysis: The assay estimated nucleated cells by amplifying reference gene primers. TCRdb's copy holds only in-frame clones and misses some; the assay was immunoSEQ multiplex PCR. Clone size and V and J calls were adopted from that table, with D and trimming inferred from the DNA. Of under 300,000 clones in the sample, roughly nine tenths were seen once. Germline CDR1 and CDR2: SEHNR and FQNEAQ (reference sequence). The CDR3 is made up of 14 amino acids. V dropped 2 bases and J dropped 9; count of bases not matched to a gene: 4. Those who participated ranged in age from about 18 to 89 years and resided in approximately 23 US areas. Clinical histories supplied by participants themselves formed the basis of cohort assignment.

The V gene is TRBV7-9, the J gene TRBJ2-1; 10 bases agree with TRBD2. The source is a woman in her twenties or thirties with acute COVID-19. The specimen was PBMCs or T cells enriched from blood (not recorded which). CDR3 sequence: CASSLTGLAVEQFF. CDR3 bases: TGTGCCAGCAGCTTAACTGGACTAGCGGTTGAGCAGTTCTTC.